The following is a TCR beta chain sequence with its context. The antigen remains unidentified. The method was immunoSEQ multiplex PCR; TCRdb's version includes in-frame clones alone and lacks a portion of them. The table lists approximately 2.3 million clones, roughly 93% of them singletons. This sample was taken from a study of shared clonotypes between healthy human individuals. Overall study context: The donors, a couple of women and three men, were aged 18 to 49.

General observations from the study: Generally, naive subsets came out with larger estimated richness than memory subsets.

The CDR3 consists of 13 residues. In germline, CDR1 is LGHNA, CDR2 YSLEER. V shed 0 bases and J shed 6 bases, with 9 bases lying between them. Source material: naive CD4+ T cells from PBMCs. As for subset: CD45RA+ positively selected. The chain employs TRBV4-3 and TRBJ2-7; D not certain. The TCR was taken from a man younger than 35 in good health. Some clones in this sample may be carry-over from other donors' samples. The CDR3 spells CASSQDVAREQYF. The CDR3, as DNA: TGCGCCAGCAGCCAAGACGTCGCCCGCGAGCAGTACTTC.